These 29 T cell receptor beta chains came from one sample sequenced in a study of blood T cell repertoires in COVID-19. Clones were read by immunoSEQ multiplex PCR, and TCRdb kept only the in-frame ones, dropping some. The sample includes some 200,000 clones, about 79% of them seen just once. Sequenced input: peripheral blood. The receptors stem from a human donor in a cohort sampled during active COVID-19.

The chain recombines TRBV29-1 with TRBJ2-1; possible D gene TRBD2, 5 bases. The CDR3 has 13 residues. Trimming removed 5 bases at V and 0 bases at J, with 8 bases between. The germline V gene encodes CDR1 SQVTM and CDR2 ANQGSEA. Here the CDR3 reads CSVPGVSYNEQFF. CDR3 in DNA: TGCAGCGTTCCCGGGGTCTCCTACAATGAGCAGTTCTTC.

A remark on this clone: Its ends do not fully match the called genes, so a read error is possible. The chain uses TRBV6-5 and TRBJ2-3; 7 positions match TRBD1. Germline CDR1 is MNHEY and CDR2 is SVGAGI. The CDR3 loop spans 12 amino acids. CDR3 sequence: CASGSRTGQGNF. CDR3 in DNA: TGTGCCAGCGGGTCCCGGACAGGCCAGGGGAATTTT.

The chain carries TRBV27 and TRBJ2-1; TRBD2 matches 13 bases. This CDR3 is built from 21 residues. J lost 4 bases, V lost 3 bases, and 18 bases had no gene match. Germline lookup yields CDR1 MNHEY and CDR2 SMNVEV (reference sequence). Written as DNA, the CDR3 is TGTGCCAGCAGTTTTTCCCCGCTAACTAGCGGGAGGGTCGGTGATTACAATGAGCAGTTCTTC. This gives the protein CASSFSPLTSGRVGDYNEQFF.

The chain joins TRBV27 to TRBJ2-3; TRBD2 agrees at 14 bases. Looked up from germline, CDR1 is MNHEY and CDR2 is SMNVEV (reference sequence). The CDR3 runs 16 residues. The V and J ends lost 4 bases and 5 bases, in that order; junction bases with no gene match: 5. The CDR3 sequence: CASSSPTSGRGDTQYF. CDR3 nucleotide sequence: TGTGCCAGCAGTTCGCCGACTAGCGGGAGGGGAGATACGCAGTATTTT.

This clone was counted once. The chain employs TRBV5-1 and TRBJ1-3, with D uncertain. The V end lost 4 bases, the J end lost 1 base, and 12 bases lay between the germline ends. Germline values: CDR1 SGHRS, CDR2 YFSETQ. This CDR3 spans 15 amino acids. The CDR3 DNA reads TGCGCCAGCAGCCCGAATGTCGGTTCTGGAAACACCATATATTTT. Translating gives CASSPNVGSGNTIYF.

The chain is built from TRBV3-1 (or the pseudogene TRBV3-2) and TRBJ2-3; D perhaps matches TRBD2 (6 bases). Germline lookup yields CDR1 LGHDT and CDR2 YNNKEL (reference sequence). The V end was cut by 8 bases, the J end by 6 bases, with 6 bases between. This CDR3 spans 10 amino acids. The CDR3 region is CASGGDTQYF. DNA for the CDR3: TGTGCCAGCGGGGGGGATACGCAGTATTTT.

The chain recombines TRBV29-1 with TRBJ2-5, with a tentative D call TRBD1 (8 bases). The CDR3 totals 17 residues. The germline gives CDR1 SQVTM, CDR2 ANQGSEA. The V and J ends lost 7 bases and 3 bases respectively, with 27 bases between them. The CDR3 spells CSASGQVGAGVEETQYF. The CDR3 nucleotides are TGCAGCGCCTCGGGACAGGTCGGTGCGGGGGTGGAAGAGACCCAGTACTTC.

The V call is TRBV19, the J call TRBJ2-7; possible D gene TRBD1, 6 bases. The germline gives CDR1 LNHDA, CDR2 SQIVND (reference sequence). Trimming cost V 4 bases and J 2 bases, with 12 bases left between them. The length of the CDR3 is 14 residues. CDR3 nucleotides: TGTGCCAGTAGTAAAATCGGGACACCCTACGAGCAGTACTTC. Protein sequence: CASSKIGTPYEQYF.

CDR3 sequence (DNA): TGTGCCATAACAGCACCAAGGACTGAAGCTTTCTTT. Its protein product is CAITAPRTEAFF. The chain is built from TRBV2 and TRBJ1-1; D not resolved. Germline values: CDR1 SNHLY, CDR2 FYNNEI. Between the trimmed V and J ends, which lost 10 bases and 5 bases, there was a span of 14 bases. This CDR3 has 12 residues.

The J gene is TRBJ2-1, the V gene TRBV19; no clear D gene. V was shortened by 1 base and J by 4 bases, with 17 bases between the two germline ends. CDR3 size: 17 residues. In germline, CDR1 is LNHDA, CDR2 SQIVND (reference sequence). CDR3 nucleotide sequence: TGTGCCAGTAGTATAGTGTCCCGGCGGCTACGATACAATGAGCAGTTCTTC. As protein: CASSIVSRRLRYNEQFF.

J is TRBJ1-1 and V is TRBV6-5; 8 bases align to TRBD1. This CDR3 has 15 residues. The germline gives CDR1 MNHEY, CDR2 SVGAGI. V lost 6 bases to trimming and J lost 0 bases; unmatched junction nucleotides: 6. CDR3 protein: CASSSGDRLNTEAFF. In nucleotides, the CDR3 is TGTGCCAGCAGCTCCGGGGACAGGCTGAACACTGAAGCTTTCTTT.

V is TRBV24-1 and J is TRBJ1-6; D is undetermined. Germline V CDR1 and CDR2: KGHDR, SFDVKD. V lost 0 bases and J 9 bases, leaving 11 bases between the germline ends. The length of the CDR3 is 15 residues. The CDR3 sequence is CATSDLRQGGSPLHF. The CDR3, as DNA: TGTGCCACCAGTGATTTGCGGCAAGGCGGTTCACCCCTCCACTTT.

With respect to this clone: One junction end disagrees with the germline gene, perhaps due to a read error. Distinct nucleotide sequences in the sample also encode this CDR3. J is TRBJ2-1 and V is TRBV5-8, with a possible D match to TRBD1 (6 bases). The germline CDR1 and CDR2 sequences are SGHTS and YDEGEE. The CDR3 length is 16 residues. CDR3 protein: CASTPRGLRSYNEQFF. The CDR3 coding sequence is TGTGCTAGCACCCCGAGGGGGTTACGCTCCTACAATGAGCAGTTCTTC.

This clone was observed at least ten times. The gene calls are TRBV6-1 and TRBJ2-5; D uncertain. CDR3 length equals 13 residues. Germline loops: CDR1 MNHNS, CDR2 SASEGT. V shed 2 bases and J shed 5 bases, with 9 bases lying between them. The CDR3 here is CASSEIIPETQYF. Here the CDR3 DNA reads TGTGCCAGCAGTGAAATAATTCCTGAGACCCAGTACTTC.

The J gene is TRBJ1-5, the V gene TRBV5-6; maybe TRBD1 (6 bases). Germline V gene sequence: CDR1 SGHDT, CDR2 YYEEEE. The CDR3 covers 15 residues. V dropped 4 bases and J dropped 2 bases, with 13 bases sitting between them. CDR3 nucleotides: TGTGCCAGCAGCGTCCAGGACAGAGGCAATCAGCCCCAGCATTTT. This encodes CASSVQDRGNQPQHF.

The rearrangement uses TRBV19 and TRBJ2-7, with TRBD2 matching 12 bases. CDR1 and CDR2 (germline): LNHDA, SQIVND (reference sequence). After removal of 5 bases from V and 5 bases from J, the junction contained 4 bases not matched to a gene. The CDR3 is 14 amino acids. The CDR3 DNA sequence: TGTGCCAGTAGTGTGACTAGCGGGAGCCACGAGCAGTACTTC. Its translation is CASSVTSGSHEQYF.

The CDR3 bases are TGTGCCAGCAGCCAAGAATGGGCAAACAATGAGCAGTTCTTC. This codes for CASSQEWANNEQFF. V gene TRBV4-2 combines with J gene TRBJ2-1; D uncertain. This CDR3 contains 14 residues. The V end lost 0 bases, the J end lost 5 bases, and 8 bases lay between the germline ends. Germline V CDR1 and CDR2: LGHNA, YNFKEQ.

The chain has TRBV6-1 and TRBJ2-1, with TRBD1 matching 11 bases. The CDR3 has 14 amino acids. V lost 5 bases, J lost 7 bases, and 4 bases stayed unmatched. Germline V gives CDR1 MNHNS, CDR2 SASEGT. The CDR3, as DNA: TGTGCCAGCAGTACCGGGACAGGGGGAAATGAGCAGTTCTTC. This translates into CASSTGTGGNEQFF.

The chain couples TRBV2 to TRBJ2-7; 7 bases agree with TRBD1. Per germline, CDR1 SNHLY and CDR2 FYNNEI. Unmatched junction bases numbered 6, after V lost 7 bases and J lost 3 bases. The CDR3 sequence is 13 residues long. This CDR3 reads CASTGTDYYEQYF. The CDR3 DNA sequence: TGTGCCAGCACCGGGACAGACTACTACGAGCAGTACTTC.

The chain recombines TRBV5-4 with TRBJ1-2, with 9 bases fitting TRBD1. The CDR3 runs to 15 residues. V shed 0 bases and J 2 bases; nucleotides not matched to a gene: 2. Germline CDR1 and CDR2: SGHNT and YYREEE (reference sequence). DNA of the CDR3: TGTGCCAGCAGCTTGGACAGGGGGCTAAACTATGGCTACACCTTC. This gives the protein CASSLDRGLNYGYTF.

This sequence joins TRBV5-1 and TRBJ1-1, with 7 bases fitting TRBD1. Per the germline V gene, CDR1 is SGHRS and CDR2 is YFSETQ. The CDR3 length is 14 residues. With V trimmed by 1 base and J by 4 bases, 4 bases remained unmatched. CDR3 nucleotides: TGCGCCAGCAGCTTGAGGGGGCAGGGCACTGAAGCTTTCTTT. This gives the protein CASSLRGQGTEAFF.

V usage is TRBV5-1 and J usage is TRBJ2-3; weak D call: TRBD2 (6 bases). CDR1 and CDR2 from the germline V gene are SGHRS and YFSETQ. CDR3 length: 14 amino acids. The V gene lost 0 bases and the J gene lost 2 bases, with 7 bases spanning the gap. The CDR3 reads CASSLASATDTQYF. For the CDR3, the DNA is TGCGCCAGCAGCTTGGCTAGCGCCACAGATACGCAGTATTTT.

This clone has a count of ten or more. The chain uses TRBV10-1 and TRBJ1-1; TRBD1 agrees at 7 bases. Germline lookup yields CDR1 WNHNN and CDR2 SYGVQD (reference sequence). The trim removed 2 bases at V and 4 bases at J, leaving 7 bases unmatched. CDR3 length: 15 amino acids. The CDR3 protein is CASSEQGGIGTEAFF. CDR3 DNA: TGCGCCAGCAGTGAGCAGGGGGGAATTGGCACTGAAGCTTTCTTT.

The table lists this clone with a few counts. Written as DNA, the CDR3 is TGTGCCAGCTCACCTACAGGAGATACGCAGTATTTT. Its translation: CASSPTGDTQYF. The chain couples TRBV18 to TRBJ2-3; D is perhaps TRBD1 (5 bases). Germline V gene sequence: CDR1 KGHSH, CDR2 LQKENI. V gave up 3 bases and J gave up 5 bases, with 6 bases separating them. CDR3 length: 12 amino acids.

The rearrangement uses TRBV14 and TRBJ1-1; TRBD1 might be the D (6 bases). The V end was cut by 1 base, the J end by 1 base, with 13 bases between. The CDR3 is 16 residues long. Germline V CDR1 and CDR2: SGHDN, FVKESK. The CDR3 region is CASSQVHREGNTEAFF. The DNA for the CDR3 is TGTGCCAGCAGCCAAGTTCACAGGGAAGGGAACACTGAAGCTTTCTTT.

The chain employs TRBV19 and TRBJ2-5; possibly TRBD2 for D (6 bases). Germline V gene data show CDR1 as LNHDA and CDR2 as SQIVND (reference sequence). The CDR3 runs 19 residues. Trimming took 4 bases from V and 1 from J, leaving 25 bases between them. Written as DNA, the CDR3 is TGTGCCAGTAGTAATAGCCGGAGGGGCCAGATTCCCGGCCAAGAGACCCAGTACTTC. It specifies CASSNSRRGQIPGQETQYF. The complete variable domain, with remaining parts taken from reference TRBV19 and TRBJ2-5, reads DGGITQSPKYLFRKEGQNVTLSCEQNLNHDAMYWYRQDPGQGLRLIYYSQIVNDFQKGDIAEGYSVSREKKESFPLTVTSAQKNPTAFYLCASSNSRRGQIPGQETQYFGPGTRLLVL.

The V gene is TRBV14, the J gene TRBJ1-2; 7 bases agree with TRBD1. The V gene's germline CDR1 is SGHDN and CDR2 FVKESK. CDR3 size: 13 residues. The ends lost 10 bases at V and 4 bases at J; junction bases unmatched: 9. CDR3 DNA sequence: TGTGCCACCCGCCGTAACAGGGGCTATGGCTACACCTTC. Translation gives CATRRNRGYGYTF.

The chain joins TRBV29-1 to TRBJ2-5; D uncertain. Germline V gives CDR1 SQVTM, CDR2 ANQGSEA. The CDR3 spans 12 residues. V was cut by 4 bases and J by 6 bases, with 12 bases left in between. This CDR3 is CSVVVLSKTQYF. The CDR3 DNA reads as TGCAGCGTTGTAGTTCTAAGTAAGACCCAGTACTTC.

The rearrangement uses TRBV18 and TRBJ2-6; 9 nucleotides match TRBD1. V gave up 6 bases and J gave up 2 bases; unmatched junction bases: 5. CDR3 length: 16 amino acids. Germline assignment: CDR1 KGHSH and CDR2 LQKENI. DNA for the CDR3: TGTGCCAGCTCCACTCGACAGGGGGCTGGGGCCAACGTCCTGACTTTC. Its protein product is CASSTRQGAGANVLTF.